This is a list of T cell receptor beta chains from one sample in a study of T cell responses to AZD1222 COVID-19 vaccine. The protocol was immunoSEQ multiplex PCR, while the TCRdb copy is restricted to in-frame clones and leaves out a portion. Of fewer than 200,000 clones in the sample, just over 90% were seen once. Sequenced here: peripheral blood, sampled on day 0 of MenACWY control vaccination. The receptor source for this set is an adult in good health. Both conserved end residues are part of each CDR3. D genes are given only for firm matches. Size is stated for part of the rows, as once, few or many counts, or as a class when the clone is expanded.

>TRBJ1-5|.|.|TRBV14
CASSQAVNQPQHF
TGTGCCAGCAGCCAAGCGGTCAATCAGCCCCAGCATTTT
>TRBJ1-2|once|TRBD1|TRBV3-1/TRBV3-2
CASSQDPTGVNYGYTF
TGTGCCAGCAGCCAAGATCCGACAGGGGTGAACTATGGCTACACCTTC
>TRBJ2-7|once|.|TRBV12-5
CASGLGLASLNEQYF
TGTGCTAGTGGACTAGGGCTAGCATCCCTCAACGAGCAGTACTTC
>TRBJ1-4|.|TRBD1|TRBV10-3
CAISESDRGREKLFF
TGTGCCATCAGTGAGTCTGACAGGGGCAGAGAAAAACTGTTTTTT
>TRBJ1-5|.|TRBD1|TRBV27
CASSLSQGDGEIHF
TGTGCCAGCAGTTTATCCCAGGGGGACGGCGAAATCCATTTT
>TRBJ2-5|.|TRBD2|TRBV10-3
CAIRRTSGEETQYF
TGTGCCATCAGGCGGACTAGCGGGGAAGAGACCCAGTACTTC
>TRBJ1-5|.|.|TRBV6-2/TRBV6-3
CASSYFGGGQPQHF
TGTGCCAGCAGTTACTTCGGGGGTGGCCAGCCCCAGCATTTT
>TRBJ1-2|.|.|TRBV29-1
CSVLPGDYGYTF
TGCAGCGTTCTCCCCGGGGACTATGGCTACACCTTC
>TRBJ2-2|.|.|TRBV12-3/TRBV12-4
CASSLPGELFF
TGTGCCAGCAGCCTGCCCGGGGAGCTGTTTTTT
>TRBJ1-2|.|.|TRBV19
CASNEDLANYGYTF
TGTGCCAGTAATGAGGACTTAGCTAACTATGGCTACACCTTC
>TRBJ2-7|.|.|TRBV5-8
CASSAMRSEQYF
TGTGCCAGCAGCGCAATGAGGAGCGAGCAGTACTTC
>TRBJ1-2|.|TRBD1|TRBV19
CASSDRGEGYTF
TGTGCCAGCTCCGACAGGGGAGAAGGCTACACCTTC
>TRBJ1-2|once|.|TRBV5-6
CASSPGERGRGGYTF
TGTGCCAGCAGCCCCGGCGAGCGGGGCCGGGGTGGCTACACCTTC
>TRBJ1-1|.|TRBD1|TRBV6-5
CASSTDRDTEAFF
TGTGCCAGCAGTACCGACAGGGACACTGAAGCTTTCTTT
>TRBJ1-2|.|.|TRBV14
CASSPGGGADGYTF
TGTGCCAGCAGCCCGGGGGGGGGCGCCGATGGCTACACCTTC
>TRBJ1-2|.|.|TRBV5-1
CASSWGGVEGYTF
TGCGCCAGCAGCTGGGGGGGCGTAGAGGGCTACACCTTC
>TRBJ1-1|.|.|TRBV5-1
CASSSRRVGAGAFF
TGCGCCAGCAGCTCGCGACGGGTGGGGGCAGGAGCTTTCTTT
>TRBJ1-2|.|.|TRBV3-1/TRBV3-2
CASSQELGGYTF
TGTGCCAGCAGCCAAGAACTTGGTGGCTACACCTTC
>TRBJ2-1|.|.|TRBV2
CASSADNEQFF
TGTGCCAGCAGCGCTGACAATGAGCAGTTCTTC
>TRBJ1-6|few|.|TRBV28
CASSLGRRGGSSPLHF
TGTGCCAGCAGTTTGGGCAGGCGGGGGGGATCCTCACCCCTCCACTTT
>TRBJ2-3|.|.|TRBV12-3/TRBV12-4
CASSLADTQYF
TGTGCCAGCAGCCTGGCGGATACGCAGTATTTT
>TRBJ2-3|.|TRBD2|TRBV7-2
CASSPSGRAGRDTQYF
TGTGCCAGCAGCCCCAGCGGGAGGGCAGGACGCGATACGCAGTATTTT
>TRBJ1-1|.|.|TRBV28
CASIGRSEAFF
TGTGCCAGCATCGGAAGAAGTGAAGCTTTCTTT
>TRBJ2-1|.|TRBD2|TRBV5-1
CASSSPGLASNEQFF
TGCGCCAGCAGCTCGCCGGGACTAGCTTCTAATGAGCAGTTCTTC
>TRBJ1-1|.|.|TRBV7-2
CASSLAAGEPTEAFF
TGTGCCAGCAGCTTAGCGGCAGGGGAGCCCACTGAAGCTTTCTTT
>TRBJ2-7|.|TRBD2|TRBV18
CASSPPVAGASREQYF
TGTGCCAGCTCACCACCGGTAGCGGGAGCGTCCCGCGAGCAGTACTTC
>TRBJ2-7|.|.|TRBV19
CASRGKSSLSYEQYF
TGTGCCAGTAGGGGCAAGAGTAGCCTCTCCTACGAGCAGTACTTC
>TRBJ2-3|.|TRBD2|TRBV5-5
CASSFTSGSSDTQYF
TGTGCCAGCAGCTTTACTAGCGGGAGTTCGGATACGCAGTATTTT
>TRBJ1-2|.|.|TRBV19
CASMSSGRNYGYTF
TGTGCCAGTATGAGTTCCGGGAGAAACTATGGCTACACCTTC
>TRBJ2-2|.|TRBD2|TRBV7-3
CASSFIGGSSGRNGELFF
TGTGCCAGCAGCTTCATTGGTGGTTCTAGCGGGAGAAACGGGGAGCTGTTTTTT
>TRBJ2-3|.|TRBD2|TRBV19
CASSIGLLAADTQYF
TGTGCCAGTAGTATAGGATTACTAGCGGCCGATACGCAGTATTTT
>TRBJ2-2|.|TRBD1|TRBV11-2
CASSFPRPGQGKSGELFF
TGTGCCAGCAGCTTCCCTAGACCGGGACAGGGGAAGTCCGGGGAGCTGTTTTTT
>TRBJ1-1|once|.|TRBV7-2
CASSLLHGAAFF
TGTGCCAGCAGCTTATTACACGGGGCGGCTTTCTTT
>TRBJ2-1|.|.|TRBV7-2
CASATEGGREQFF
TGTGCCAGCGCCACAGAGGGAGGAAGGGAGCAGTTCTTC
>TRBJ1-1|.|TRBD1|TRBV7-6
CASSLGQGNTEAFF
TGTGCCAGCAGCTTAGGACAGGGGAACACTGAAGCTTTCTTT
>TRBJ2-2|.|.|TRBV9
CASSVGTGSGGTGELFF
TGTGCCAGCAGCGTGGGCACAGGGTCGGGGGGCACCGGGGAGCTGTTTTTT
>TRBJ1-1|.|TRBD1|TRBV10-3
CATTTGSNTEAFF
TGTGCCACCACGACAGGGTCGAACACTGAAGCTTTCTTT
>TRBJ1-2|.|.|TRBV10-2
CATGGGYTF
TGCGCCACTGGTGGGGGCTACACCTTC
>TRBJ1-1|.|.|TRBV3-1/TRBV3-2
CASRNRAVITEAFF
TGTGCCAGCAGAAACAGGGCCGTGATCACTGAAGCTTTCTTT
>TRBJ2-2|once|.|TRBV9
CASADHLATNTGELFF
TGTGCCAGCGCTGATCATCTAGCGACAAACACCGGGGAGCTGTTTTTT
>TRBJ2-7|.|.|TRBV5-6
CASRSRGRAYEQYF
TGTGCCAGCAGGTCCCGGGGCCGCGCCTACGAGCAGTACTTC
>TRBJ1-3|.|.|TRBV5-1
CASSPQVGNTIYF
TGCGCCAGCAGCCCACAAGTCGGAAACACCATATATTTT
>TRBJ2-1|.|.|TRBV2
CASSATSSVYDEQFF
TGTGCCAGCAGTGCAACTAGTTCGGTTTACGATGAGCAGTTCTTC
>TRBJ2-7|.|TRBD1|TRBV19
CASSPGTGGYEQYF
TGTGCCAGTAGCCCCGGGACAGGGGGCTACGAGCAGTACTTC
>TRBJ2-1|.|.|TRBV5-1
CASSLEGSRRRPIGYNEQFF
TGCGCCAGCAGCTTGGAAGGGTCAAGACGAAGACCAATTGGCTACAATGAGCAGTTCTTC
>TRBJ2-5|.|TRBD2|TRBV3-1/TRBV3-2
CASSQGGWGGIRETQYF
TGTGCCAGCAGCCAAGGCGGCTGGGGAGGGATCAGGGAGACCCAGTACTTC
>TRBJ2-5|.|.|TRBV7-9
CASSQSRETQYF
TGTGCCAGCAGCCAGTCCCGGGAGACCCAGTACTTC
>TRBJ2-5|.|.|TRBV29-1
CSVVASALETQYF
TGCAGCGTTGTAGCCTCAGCCTTAGAGACCCAGTACTTC
>TRBJ1-5|.|.|TRBV30
CAWRGPLGNQPQHF
TGTGCCTGGAGGGGTCCTTTGGGCAATCAGCCCCAGCATTTT
>TRBJ1-3|.|.|TRBV24-1
CATSDPGAQGNTIYF
TGTGCCACCAGTGACCCAGGGGCCCAAGGAAACACCATATATTTT